The 8 T cell receptor beta chains given below trace back to one sample, sequenced in a study of blood T cells in healthy people across ages. With a J-beta primer mix and a sample-barcoded 5' primer, a second PCR ran about 6 to 11 cycles. TCRdb reanalysed the 5' RACE reads using MiXCR and keeps one entry per CDR3 protein. This repertoire shows about 1.4 million distinct CDR3 sequences, approximately 63% found once; its top ten account for roughly 7%. Sequencing input: blood. The receptor source for this set is a man younger than 35 in good health.

In its sample, this clonotype was seen a few times. This chain uses TRBV28 with TRBJ2-7; unclear D gene. V lost 6 bases and J lost 3, with 6 bases in between. CDR1 is MDHEN, CDR2 SYDVKM, per germline. The CDR3 length is 11 residues. CDR3 protein: CASRSYYEQYF. The CDR3 region has the DNA TGTGCCAGCAGATCCTACTACGAGCAGTACTTC.

This sequence joins TRBV27 and TRBJ1-2; no firm D call. The CDR3 runs 13 residues. The V gene's germline CDR1 is MNHEY and CDR2 SMNVEV (reference sequence). V lost 2 bases and J lost 3, with 7 bases in between. The CDR3, as DNA: TGTGCCAGCAGTTTAAACACCCACTATGGCTACACCTTC. As protein: CASSLNTHYGYTF.

The rearrangement joins TRBV7-2 to TRBJ2-1; 8 bases align to TRBD1. From germline, CDR1 is SGHTA and CDR2 FQGNSA. The CDR3 extends over 15 amino acids. With V trimmed by 5 bases and J by 7 bases, 10 bases remained unmatched. CDR3 protein: CASSPWTGQTNEQFF. Here the CDR3 DNA reads TGTGCCAGCAGCCCATGGACAGGGCAGACGAATGAGCAGTTCTTC.

This CDR3 reads CASSPTLRPVFGNTIYF. In DNA, the CDR3 is TGTGCCAGCTCACCTACTTTGAGGCCTGTGTTCGGAAACACCATATATTTT. The rearrangement joins TRBV18 to TRBJ1-3; no firm D call. Between the trimmed V and J ends, which lost 3 bases and 4 bases, there was a span of 19 bases. The CDR3 consists of 17 residues. The germline gives CDR1 KGHSH, CDR2 LQKENI.

This chain joins TRBV27 and TRBJ2-5, with D unresolved. Germline CDR1 reads MNHEY; CDR2 reads SMNVEV (reference sequence). The CDR3 runs 13 residues. Trimming took off 3 bases at V and 5 bases at J, with 10 bases between the two ends. For the CDR3, the DNA is TGTGCCAGCAGTTTTGTGGGGTCCGAGACCCAGTACTTC. Protein product: CASSFVGSETQYF.

The CDR3, as DNA: TGTGCCAGCAGTCCACCCGGGGGTTACACTGAAGCTTTCTTT. Its translation: CASSPPGGYTEAFF. The chain employs TRBV7-9 and TRBJ1-1; possibly TRBD1 for D (5 bases). The CDR3 extends over 14 amino acids. V was clipped by 6 bases and J by 3 bases, with 14 bases between them. Germline V gene lookup returns CDR1 SEHNR and CDR2 FQNEAQ (reference sequence). Full variable domain (missing parts from reference TRBV7-9 and TRBJ1-1): DTGVSQNPRHKITKRGQNVTFRCDPISEHNRLYWYRQTLGQGPEFLTYFQNEAQLEKSRLLSDRFSAERPKGSFSTLEIQRTEQGDSAMYLCASSPPGGYTEAFFGQGTRLTVV.

This clonotype was seen a single time. The chain couples TRBV11-2 to TRBJ2-3; 9 bases fit TRBD2. This CDR3 spans 15 amino acids. Germline lookup yields CDR1 SGHAT and CDR2 FQNNGV. The trim removed 7 bases at V and 4 bases at J, leaving 9 bases unmatched. The DNA for the CDR3 is TGTGCCAGCACCTATAGCGGGAGCTGGGCAGATACGCAGTATTTT. As protein: CASTYSGSWADTQYF. Looking up the rest from reference TRBV11-2 and TRBJ2-3 gives the full variable domain: EAGVAQSPRYKIIEKRQSVAFWCNPISGHATLYWYQQILGQGPKLLIQFQNNGVVDDSQLPKDRFSAERLKGVDSTLKIQPAKLEDSAVYLCASTYSGSWADTQYFGPGTRLTVL.

The CDR3 here is CASSQDAGPGETQYF. CDR3 DNA: TGTGCCAGCAGCCAAGATGCAGGTCCCGGTGAGACCCAGTACTTC. This rearrangement joins TRBV4-2 to TRBJ2-5; D call uncertain. The V end was cut by 0 bases, the J end by 5 bases, with 13 bases between. There are 15 residues in the CDR3. Germline CDR1 LGHNA, CDR2 YNFKEQ.